This T cell receptor beta chain was captured by sequencing in a study of cytomegalovirus exposure and HLA in healthy donors. Points from the study as a whole: 150 or so TCR beta chains were listed as cytomegalovirus-associated. Most TCRs appeared rarely, but some public TCRs recurred in many donors. Being productive about 87% or about 30% of the time was typical of most TCR beta V segments in an earlier analysis.

CDR3 length: 15 residues. In germline, CDR1 is SGHNT, CDR2 YYREEE (reference sequence). The V end lost 4 bases, the J end lost 3 bases, and 17 bases lay between the germline ends. PCR amplification relied on 60 Vbeta primers (plus 13 Jbeta primers). The protocol was immunoSEQ multiplex PCR, while the TCRdb copy is restricted to in-frame clones and leaves out a portion. The table lists some 110,000 clones, around 75% of them singletons. Comment on this clone: Its antigen is unknown.

This chain links TRBV5-4 with TRBJ2-7; D perhaps matches TRBD2 (6 bases). Sequenced sample: PBMCs. The clonotype comes from a male donor in good health and CMV-seropositive. The CDR3 region has the DNA TGTGCCAGCAGCCACCCCGGGCGGGGAGGCTACGAGCAGTACTTC. Translation: CASSHPGRGGYEQYF.